The clone carrying this T cell receptor beta chain was counted at least ten times. Its antigen remains unknown. The sequence runs out 3 residues before the end of the CDR3; the remainder is reconstructed from the germline J gene. The data originate from a study of T cell clonality in common variable immunodeficiency. Study-level points and caveats: CVID subjects showed higher TCRbeta clonality than healthy controls.

Germline-derived CDR1 and CDR2 are GTSNPN and SVGIG (reference sequence). The CDR3 spans 13 residues. Sequencing was performed with immunoSEQ multiplex PCR; in TCRdb, only in-frame clones are kept and a portion is missing. There are under 50,000 clones in the sample, none observed a single time. This TCR was recovered from a person aged 18-70 years in good health. What was sequenced was peripheral blood mononuclear cells. V and J are TRBV30 and TRBJ1-4, with unresolved D. CDR3 residues: CAWSGTVGSPLFF. The sequenced CDR3 bases are TGTGCCTGGAGCGGCACAGTAGGGTCACCA.